The 16 T cell receptor beta chains reported below all come from one sample, sequenced in a study of T-cell reconstitution after alpha-beta-depleted transplantation in children. Using unique molecular identifiers, the investigators prepared the TCRbeta library. TCRdb re-analysed the PCR reads in MiXCR, keeping a single row per CDR3 protein. The sample shows around 240,000 distinct CDR3 sequences, 8.2% of them seen only once. The input for sequencing was PBMCs, mostly from graft donor cells, taken 180 days after TCRalphabeta/CD19-depleted stem cell transplant. These receptors were obtained from a male patient between 10 and 17 years old who had a stem cell transplant for acute lymphoblastic leukemia, so the T cells may come from the graft donor.

This clonotype was seen many times. CDR3 loop: CASSPRGTRGPNEQFF. Written as DNA, the CDR3 is TGTGCCAGCAGCCCTAGGGGGACACGGGGGCCCAATGAGCAGTTCTTC. This chain connects TRBV3-1 to TRBJ2-1; the D call may be TRBD1 or TRBD2 (6 bases each). CDR3 length: 16 residues. In germline, CDR1 is LGHDT, CDR2 YNNKEL (reference sequence). Trimming took off 4 bases at V and 6 bases at J, with 19 bases between the two ends.

This clonotype showed up many times. The chain combines TRBV7-2 with TRBJ1-6, with 8 positions matching TRBD1. CDR1 and CDR2 from the germline V gene are SGHTA and FQGNSA. This CDR3 has 17 residues. The V and J ends lost 4 bases and 0 bases, in that order; junction bases with no gene match: 5. The CDR3 is CASSWTGRSSYNSPLHF. The CDR3 coding sequence is TGTGCCAGCAGCTGGACAGGGAGAAGCTCCTATAATTCACCCCTCCACTTT.

This clonotype was detected ten times or more. This chain joins TRBV20-1 and TRBJ2-1, with 8 bases matching TRBD2. CDR3 size: 13 residues. After removal of 5 bases from V and 7 bases from J, the junction contained 7 bases not matched to a gene. The germline V gene has CDR1 DFQATT and CDR2 SNEGSKA (reference sequence). The CDR3 DNA reads TGCAGTGCTCCCCCGGGGGGGCGGAATGAGCAGTTCTTC. Its translation is CSAPPGGRNEQFF.

As concerns this clonotype: One end of the junction is discordant with germline, which a read error may explain. The rearrangement joins TRBV19 to TRBJ2-1; maybe TRBD2 (6 bases). The CDR3 is 18 residues long. Germline V gives CDR1 LNHDA, CDR2 SQIVND (reference sequence). CDR3 in amino acids: CPSSPHVIGAGTYNEQFF. The CDR3 DNA reads TGTCCCAGTAGTCCACACGTAATAGGAGCGGGTACCTACAATGAGCAGTTCTTC.

This clonotype was recorded many times. J is TRBJ1-6 and V is TRBV20-1, with 7 bases identical to TRBD1. This CDR3 is 15 amino acids long. Losses at the gene ends were 3 bases for V and 7 bases for J; bases not matched to a gene: 9. The germline CDR1 and CDR2 sequences are DFQATT and SNEGSKA (reference sequence). This CDR3 is CSASASGTENSPLHF. CDR3 in DNA: TGCAGTGCTAGTGCCTCCGGGACAGAAAATTCACCCCTCCACTTT.

This clonotype appeared many times. This chain links TRBV13 with TRBJ2-1; 8 positions agree with TRBD2. This CDR3 spans 17 amino acids. The V and J ends lost 5 bases and 0 bases, in that order; junction bases with no gene match: 9. Germline V CDR1 and CDR2: PRHDT, FYEKMQ (reference sequence). CDR3 region: CASSAGGVTSSYNEQFF. The CDR3 DNA follows: TGTGCCAGCAGCGCCGGGGGGGTAACGAGCTCCTACAATGAGCAGTTCTTC.

This clonotype was counted many times. The chain is built from TRBV6-5 and TRBJ2-7; 9 bases map to TRBD1. Germline V CDR1 and CDR2: MNHEY, SVGAGI. Unmatched junction bases numbered 4, after V lost 2 bases and J lost 5 bases. The CDR3 length is 14 residues. The CDR3 sequence: CASSYVTGGHEQYF. The CDR3 DNA is TGTGCCAGCAGTTACGTAACAGGGGGCCACGAGCAGTACTTC.

This clonotype was seen many times. This chain connects TRBV12-3 or TRBV12-4 to TRBJ1-1; 7 bases match TRBD1. The CDR3 is made up of 14 amino acids. The trim removed 2 bases at V and 9 bases at J, leaving 9 bases unmatched. The CDR3 sequence: CASSLYQGGFQAFF. CDR3 DNA: TGTGCCAGCAGTTTATATCAGGGGGGTTTTCAAGCTTTCTTT.

In this sample, this clonotype turned up many times. The chain has TRBV9 and TRBJ2-1; TRBD2 might be the D (6 bases). Germline values: CDR1 SGDLS, CDR2 YYNGEE. CDR3 length equals 16 residues. V lost 2 bases and J 0 bases, leaving 12 bases between the germline ends. The CDR3 protein is CASSVGTYNSYNEQFF. The CDR3 bases are TGTGCCAGCAGCGTCGGGACTTACAACTCCTACAATGAGCAGTTCTTC.

This clonotype showed up many times. This chain joins TRBV12-3 or TRBV12-4 and TRBJ2-2; tentatively, D is TRBD1 (5 bases). The CDR3 is 19 amino acids. V gave up 0 bases and J gave up 2 bases, with 19 bases separating them. CDR3 in amino acids: CASSLAERRFDSNTGELFF. The CDR3 coding sequence is TGTGCCAGCAGTTTAGCGGAACGGCGATTCGACAGTAACACCGGGGAGCTGTTTTTT.

Concerning this clonotype: Mismatch with germline at one junction end may stem from a read error. V is TRBV6-4 and J is TRBJ2-7; D not resolved. The CDR3 has 11 residues. Germline CDR1 reads MRHNA; CDR2 reads SNTAGT. In nucleotides, the CDR3 is TGTGCCAGCAGTGACCCCCGCGAGCGGTACTTC. Amino acids: CASSDPRERYF.

J is TRBJ2-3 and V is TRBV20-1; 12 bases are shared with TRBD2. This CDR3 spans 17 amino acids. The V gene's germline CDR1 is DFQATT and CDR2 SNEGSKA (reference sequence). CDR3 DNA: TGCTGCGCTCCTGGACTAGCGGGGACCCGTAGCACAGATACGCAGTATTTT. It codes for CCAPGLAGTRSTDTQYF.

This clonotype was picked up many times. J is TRBJ1-3 and V is TRBV20-1, with D tentatively TRBD1 (6 bases). There are 14 residues in the CDR3. Trimming removed 0 bases from V and 2 bases from J, with 8 bases in between. Germline V gives CDR1 DFQATT, CDR2 SNEGSKA (reference sequence). The CDR3, as DNA: TGCAGTGCTAGAGAAGGGGGACCTGGAAACACCATATATTTT. It encodes CSAREGGPGNTIYF.

This clonotype was seen many times. Written as DNA, the CDR3 is TGTGCCAGCAGCTCTCCTTGGGGACAGGGAGGGATCTATGGCTACACCTTC. Protein: CASSSPWGQGGIYGYTF. This sequence joins TRBV7-9 and TRBJ1-2, with 9 bases lining up with TRBD1. The ends lost 4 bases at V and 4 bases at J; junction bases unmatched: 13. This CDR3 region has 17 residues. In germline, CDR1 is SEHNR, CDR2 FQNEAQ (reference sequence). The complete variable domain, with remaining parts taken from reference TRBV7-9 and TRBJ1-2, reads DTGVSQNPRHKITKRGQNVTFRCDPISEHNRLYWYRQTLGQGPEFLTYFQNEAQLEKSRLLSDRFSAERPKGSFSTLEIQRTEQGDSAMYLCASSSPWGQGGIYGYTFGSGTRLTVV.

This clonotype appeared many times. The chain is built from TRBV7-6 and TRBJ2-5; D is possibly TRBD2 (5 bases). The CDR3 is 14 residues long. Germline lookup yields CDR1 SGHVS and CDR2 FNYEAQ. The V end lost 2 bases, the J end lost 5 bases, and 12 bases lay between the germline ends. In DNA form, the CDR3 reads TGTGCCAGCAGCTTAAGAAGGCGAGGGGAGACCCAGTACTTC. Its translation is CASSLRRRGETQYF.

This clonotype was observed at least ten times. The V gene is TRBV9, the J gene TRBJ2-3; TRBD2 agrees at 10 bases. This CDR3 has 16 residues. Germline V lookup: CDR1 SGDLS, CDR2 YYNGEE. V lost 2 bases to trimming and J lost 5 bases; unmatched junction nucleotides: 8. The CDR3 here is CASSVRIAGGLDTQYF. The CDR3 region has the DNA TGTGCCAGCAGCGTGCGGATAGCGGGAGGTCTAGATACGCAGTATTTT.